The 28 T cell receptor beta chains given below trace back to one sample, sequenced in a study of OX40 agonist ivuxolimab in advanced cancers. Library preparation was by the immunoSEQ multiplex PCR assay. TCRdb mirrors the immuneACCESS table, restricted to in-frame sequences. Some clones are absent from its copies; in checked studies, under half trace to an unresolved V gene, and the reason for the others is unknown. The sample table holds tens of thousands of clones, of which over 70% were seen once. The top ten clones comprise 30% to 45% of the sample. Sequences were derived from CD4+ or CD8+ T cells sorted from blood, sampled in a trial of the OX40 agonist ivuxolimab. The receptors here all came from an adult with an advanced solid tumor such as melanoma, head and neck, liver or kidney cancer.

The V call is TRBV10-2, the J call TRBJ1-5, with D possibly matching TRBD1 (5 bases). Trimming removed 9 bases at V and 3 bases at J, with 12 bases between. Per the germline V gene, CDR1 is WSHSY and CDR2 is SAAADI. The CDR3 has 13 residues. The CDR3 sequence: CASTKGANQPQHF. CDR3 in DNA: TGCGCCAGTACTAAAGGGGCCAATCAGCCCCAGCATTTT.

The chain links TRBV5-6 to TRBJ1-1, with TRBD1 identical over 9 bases. Germline lookup yields CDR1 SGHDT and CDR2 YYEEEE. After removal of 4 bases from V and 5 bases from J, the junction contained 12 bases not matched to a gene. This CDR3 region has 16 residues. The CDR3 region has the DNA TGTGCCAGCAGCAGAGGTAACAGGGGGCCGGGAACTGAAGCTTTCTTT. Translating it yields CASSRGNRGPGTEAFF. Full variable domain (missing parts from reference TRBV5-6 and TRBJ1-1): DAGVTQSPTHLIKTRGQQVTLRCSPKSGHDTVSWYQQALGQGPQFIFQYYEEEERQRGNFPDRFSGHQFPNYSSELNVNALLLGDSALYLCASSRGNRGPGTEAFFGQGTRLTVV.

This clone occurred once. This sequence joins TRBV7-3 and TRBJ1-1; a possible D gene is TRBD1 (6 bases). Trimming removed 1 base from V and 4 bases from J, with 10 bases in between. The CDR3 contains 14 residues. Germline values: CDR1 SGHTA, CDR2 FQGTGA. The CDR3 is CASSLNGGGTEAFF. The DNA of the CDR3 is TGTGCCAGCAGCTTAAACGGGGGCGGCACTGAAGCTTTCTTT.

The DNA of the CDR3 is TGTGCCATCAGTGAGATAGCGGGGGGGCCTGACAATGAGCAGTTCTTC. This gives the protein CAISEIAGGPDNEQFF. The chain uses TRBV10-3 and TRBJ2-1; 11 bases align to TRBD2. This CDR3 region has 16 residues. Trimming removed 2 bases from V and 5 bases from J; junction bases left unmatched: 5. The germline gives CDR1 ENHRY, CDR2 SYGVKD.

V usage is TRBV7-9 and J usage is TRBJ1-4; TRBD1 agrees at 8 bases. The CDR3 covers 14 residues. The germline V gene encodes CDR1 SEHNR and CDR2 FQNEAQ (reference sequence). Unmatched junction bases numbered 8, after V lost 8 bases and J lost 6 bases. The CDR3 here is CASRPDREYEKLFF. As DNA, the CDR3 is TGTGCCAGCCGCCCGGACAGGGAATATGAAAAACTGTTTTTT.

The chain uses TRBV10-2 and TRBJ2-2, with 15 nucleotides matching TRBD2. V shed 8 bases and J 3 bases; nucleotides not matched to a gene: 16. There are 20 residues in the CDR3. Germline V gene data show CDR1 as WSHSY and CDR2 as SAAADI. The CDR3 DNA follows: TGCGCCAGCGGGACCGGGACTAGCGGGGGGTTCCCCTTATACACCGGGGAGCTGTTTTTT. Its protein is CASGTGTSGGFPLYTGELFF.

This sequence joins TRBV27 and TRBJ2-7; 7 bases match TRBD1. The germline gives CDR1 MNHEY, CDR2 SMNVEV (reference sequence). J gave up 6 bases and V 2 bases, and 13 bases lay outside the gene matches. The CDR3 contains 16 residues. The CDR3 protein is CASSLRGPLRALEQYF. In nucleotides, the CDR3 is TGTGCCAGCAGTTTAAGGGGGCCTTTGAGGGCCCTCGAGCAGTACTTC.

The CDR3 region is CASSVGAGGYDEQFF. Here the CDR3 DNA reads TGTGCCAGCAGCGTAGGAGCGGGGGGGTATGATGAGCAGTTCTTC. The V call is TRBV9, the J call TRBJ2-1; the match to TRBD2 covers 10 bases. Germline V gene sequence: CDR1 SGDLS, CDR2 YYNGEE. The junction had 5 bases not matched to a gene; V was cut back by 0 bases and J by 8 bases. The CDR3 loop spans 15 amino acids.

This CDR3 is CASSYLAAQATDGTQYF. The CDR3 DNA reads as TGTGCCAGCAGTTACCTAGCGGCCCAAGCCACAGATGGTACGCAGTATTTT. This sequence joins TRBV27 and TRBJ2-3, with 7 bases that match TRBD2. Germline CDR1 MNHEY, CDR2 SMNVEV (reference sequence). V lost 4 bases and J lost 8; bases outside the gene matches: 18. This CDR3 has 17 amino acids.

The genes are TRBV11-2 and TRBJ1-1; D remains ambiguous. Trimming took off 1 base at V and 0 bases at J, with 6 bases between the two ends. The CDR3 has 14 residues. Looked up from germline, CDR1 is SGHAT and CDR2 is FQNNGV. The CDR3 sequence: CASSLGAMNTEAFF. The CDR3 DNA is TGTGCCAGCAGCTTAGGAGCTATGAACACTGAAGCTTTCTTT.

This clone has just a few counts. The CDR3, as DNA: TGTGCCAGCAGCTCCGTGGGTAACAGGGCTGGAAACACCATATATTTT. This encodes CASSSVGNRAGNTIYF. The chain recombines TRBV7-9 with TRBJ1-3; the D gene is possibly TRBD1 (6 bases). The V end lost 4 bases, the J end lost 2 bases, and 15 bases lay between the germline ends. Germline CDR1 is SEHNR and CDR2 is FQNEAQ (reference sequence). The CDR3 has 16 amino acids.

V usage is TRBV7-8 and J usage is TRBJ2-1; 11 bases fit TRBD2. Trimming at V came to 0 bases and at J to 4 bases, leaving 2 bases not matched to a gene. The CDR3 spans 16 residues. Germline-derived CDR1 and CDR2 are SGHVS and FQNEAQ. The CDR3 is CASSLAGTSGYNEQFF. The CDR3 DNA sequence: TGTGCCAGCAGCTTAGCGGGGACTAGCGGTTACAATGAGCAGTTCTTC.

The CDR3 here is CASSLLVSQGSYGYTF. The CDR3 nucleotides read TGTGCCAGCAGCCTTCTCGTAAGCCAGGGGAGCTATGGCTACACCTTC. The chain uses TRBV5-4 and TRBJ1-2; possible D gene TRBD1, 6 bases. Trimming shortened V by 4 bases and J by 4 bases, and 20 bases separated the two germline ends. This CDR3 contains 16 residues. Germline V gene data show CDR1 as SGHNT and CDR2 as YYREEE (reference sequence). The variable domain in full, completed from reference TRBV5-4 and TRBJ1-2, reads ETGVTQSPTHLIKTRGQQVTLRCSSQSGHNTVSWYQQALGQGPQFIFQYYREEENGRGNFPPRFSGLQFPNYSSELNVNALELDDSALYLCASSLLVSQGSYGYTFGSGTRLTVV.

The rearrangement uses TRBV9 and TRBJ2-5; 9 positions agree with TRBD1. Germline trimming cut 7 bases from V and 2 bases from J; bases unmatched to any gene: 9. Per germline, CDR1 SGDLS and CDR2 YYNGEE. The CDR3 spans 15 residues. CDR3 protein: CASSAATGGQETQYF. CDR3 nucleotide sequence: TGTGCCAGCTCCGCCGCGACAGGGGGGCAAGAGACCCAGTACTTC.

In this sample, this clone is medium-sized. The chain employs TRBV13 and TRBJ1-1, with D hard to call. With 4 bases removed from V and 0 bases from J, the gap between germline ends came to 12 bases. CDR3 length: 15 residues. Germline V gene sequence: CDR1 PRHDT, CDR2 FYEKMQ (reference sequence). The CDR3 DNA reads as TGTGCCAGCAGCTCCTCATTTGGGATGAACACTGAAGCTTTCTTT. Its translation is CASSSSFGMNTEAFF.

The chain carries TRBV6-6 and TRBJ2-5; D tentatively fits TRBD1 or TRBD2 (6 bases each). Germline V CDR1 and CDR2: MNHNY, SVGAGI (reference sequence). The ends were cut back, 11 bases at V and 3 bases at J, with 22 bases in the middle. The CDR3 has 15 residues. The CDR3 reads CARVGGCDLKETQYF. In nucleotides, the CDR3 is TGTGCCCGCGTCGGGGGCTGCGATTTGAAAGAGACCCAGTACTTC.

The rearrangement joins TRBV7-8 to TRBJ2-7; either TRBD1 or TRBD2 may fit D (5 bases each). CDR1 and CDR2 (germline): SGHVS, FQNEAQ. The CDR3 is made up of 18 amino acids. V was trimmed by 2 bases and J by 4 bases, leaving 24 bases between them. In DNA, the CDR3 is TGTGCCAGCAGCTTATTCGCGTTCGGGGCCGAGAACAGTTACGAGCAGTACTTC. Protein: CASSLFAFGAENSYEQYF.

In its sample, this clone was seen once. CDR3 protein: CASSPIEWGRGEQFF. CDR3 coding DNA: TGTGCCAGCAGTCCTATAGAGTGGGGGCGGGGTGAGCAGTTCTTC. The V and J genes are TRBV6-5 and TRBJ2-1; D tentatively reads TRBD1 or TRBD2 (6 bases each). The germline gives CDR1 MNHEY, CDR2 SVGAGI. Trimming took 5 bases from V and 9 from J, leaving 20 bases between them. This CDR3 spans 15 amino acids.

V gene TRBV5-8 combines with J gene TRBJ2-7; 11 positions agree with TRBD2. Germline assignment: CDR1 SGHTS and CDR2 YDEGEE. V lost 0 bases, J lost 3 bases, and 2 bases stayed unmatched. The CDR3 has 15 amino acids. The CDR3 coding sequence is TGTGCCAGCAGCTTGGCCGGGACTAGCGGCTACGAGCAGTACTTC. Its translation: CASSLAGTSGYEQYF.

The chain joins TRBV4-1 to TRBJ1-1; D uncertain. The length of the CDR3 is 13 residues. The V end lost 1 base, the J end lost 5 bases, and 8 bases lay between the germline ends. CDR1 is MGHRA and CDR2 is YSYEKL in the germline V gene. Here the CDR3 reads CASSQVGRTEAFF. The CDR3 DNA is TGCGCCAGCAGCCAAGTAGGGCGGACTGAAGCTTTCTTT.

The chain uses TRBV6-5 and TRBJ2-3, with TRBD1 matching 7 bases. With 4 bases clipped from V and 2 bases from J, the junction kept 3 bases outside the gene matches. The germline gives CDR1 MNHEY, CDR2 SVGAGI. This CDR3 spans 14 amino acids. As DNA, the CDR3 is TGTGCCAGCAGTTCGGGACAGTTCACAGATACGCAGTATTTT. Translation: CASSSGQFTDTQYF.

In this sample, this clone turned up once. This chain links TRBV7-9 with TRBJ2-2; weak D call: TRBD1 (5 bases). Germline V CDR1 and CDR2: SEHNR, FQNEAQ (reference sequence). V gave up 4 bases and J gave up 3 bases, with 12 bases separating them. The CDR3 is 15 residues long. The chain's CDR3 is CASSWVAGYTGELFF. DNA of the CDR3: TGTGCCAGCAGCTGGGTCGCAGGGTACACCGGGGAGCTGTTTTTT.

This chain joins TRBV5-6 and TRBJ1-5; D remains ambiguous. Trimming cost V 3 bases and J 5 bases, with 9 bases left between them. This CDR3 has 13 amino acids. Germline V gene data show CDR1 as SGHDT and CDR2 as YYEEEE. As DNA, the CDR3 is TGTGCCAGCAGCTCCTCGGGCCATCAGCCCCAGCATTTT. This codes for CASSSSGHQPQHF.

This chain links TRBV13 with TRBJ2-7; 7 nucleotides match TRBD2. There are 14 residues in the CDR3. J lost 6 bases, V lost 3 bases, and 8 bases had no gene match. CDR1 and CDR2 (germline): PRHDT, FYEKMQ (reference sequence). The CDR3 reads CASSFLTSQSEQYF. CDR3 in DNA: TGTGCCAGCAGCTTCCTGACTAGCCAGAGCGAGCAGTACTTC.

This chain links TRBV29-1 with TRBJ2-3; D possibly corresponds to TRBD2 (6 bases). The CDR3 is made up of 16 amino acids. Trimming took off 0 bases at V and 4 bases at J, with 17 bases between the two ends. CDR1 and CDR2 from the germline V gene are SQVTM and ANQGSEA. CDR3 sequence (DNA): TGCAGCGTTGAAGATCTGGCGGGAAGGCTCCCAGATACGCAGTATTTT. Its protein product is CSVEDLAGRLPDTQYF.

In its sample, this clone was seen a few times. The chain is built from TRBV9 and TRBJ2-1; D gene uncertain. The CDR3 length is 14 residues. V shed 2 bases and J shed 4 bases, with 10 bases lying between them. Looked up from germline, CDR1 is SGDLS and CDR2 is YYNGEE. Here the CDR3 DNA reads TGTGCCAGCAGCGTTCAGGTGGGTTACAATGAGCAGTTCTTC. Translation: CASSVQVGYNEQFF. Filled out from reference TRBV9 and TRBJ2-1, the complete variable domain reads DSGVTQTPKHLITATGQRVTLRCSPRSGDLSVYWYQQSLDQGLQFLIQYYNGEERAKGNILERFSAQQFPDLHSELNLSSLELGDSALYFCASSVQVGYNEQFFGPGTRLTVL.

The V gene is TRBV21-1, the J gene TRBJ1-2; the D call TRBD1 from the table was never checked on the DNA. TRBV21-1 is designated a pseudogene. The length of the CDR3 is 17 residues. The CDR3 sequence is CASSKVALTGEFGGYTF. The CDR3 DNA sequence: TGTGCCAGCAGCAAAGTAGCCCTGACAGGGGAGTTCGGTGGCTACACCTTC.

This rearrangement joins TRBV7-9 to TRBJ2-5; tentatively, D is TRBD1 (7 bases). CDR1 and CDR2 (germline): SEHNR, FQNEAQ (reference sequence). CDR3 length: 16 residues. V dropped 1 base and J dropped 3 bases, with 15 bases sitting between them. CDR3 DNA: TGTGCCAGCAGCTTAGGGCAGGGGGGTTTGGAAGAGACCCAGTACTTC. Its protein product is CASSLGQGGLEETQYF. Complete variable domain (other parts from reference TRBV7-9 and TRBJ2-5): DTGVSQNPRHKITKRGQNVTFRCDPISEHNRLYWYRQTLGQGPEFLTYFQNEAQLEKSRLLSDRFSAERPKGSFSTLEIQRTEQGDSAMYLCASSLGQGGLEETQYFGPGTRLLVL.